A single sample gave rise to the 21 T cell receptor beta chains below, sequenced in a study of shared clonotypes between healthy human individuals. Clones were read by immunoSEQ multiplex PCR, and TCRdb kept only the in-frame ones, dropping some. Of about 770,000 clones detected, just under 75% appear once; the ten largest clones hold under 2%. The sequenced material came from memory CD4+ T cells sorted from blood. Subset described: CD45RA-negative fraction. These receptors were obtained from a young woman in good health.

This clone was detected only a few times. The chain combines TRBV5-6 with TRBJ1-1, with D perhaps matching TRBD1 (6 bases). The V and J ends lost 4 bases and 0 bases respectively, with 16 bases between them. The CDR3 sequence is 16 residues long. CDR1 and CDR2 from the germline V gene are SGHDT and YYEEEE. CDR3 region: CASSAGVGGMNTEAFF. Here the CDR3 DNA reads TGTGCCAGCAGCGCAGGGGTGGGGGGCATGAACACTGAAGCTTTCTTT.

This chain joins TRBV25-1 and TRBJ2-7; TRBD2 agrees at 14 bases. The V gene end was trimmed by 2 bases and the J gene end by 4 bases; junction bases not matched to a gene: 7. This CDR3 is built from 17 residues. The germline V gene encodes CDR1 MGHDK and CDR2 SYGVNS. The CDR3 region has the DNA TGTGCCAGCAGTGAACTAGGACTAGCGGGAGGAATGTACGAGCAGTACTTC. This encodes CASSELGLAGGMYEQYF.

For this clone: Distinct nucleotide sequences in the sample also encode this CDR3. V is TRBV25-1 and J is TRBJ2-1; 9 nucleotides align to TRBD1. With 6 bases clipped from V and 3 bases from J, the junction kept 3 bases outside the gene matches. This CDR3 is 14 amino acids long. Per germline, CDR1 MGHDK and CDR2 SYGVNS. CDR3 nucleotide sequence: TGTGCCAGCAGCAGGGACAGGGACTACAATGAGCAGTTCTTC. It is translated as CASSRDRDYNEQFF.

This clone was seen a few times. This chain uses TRBV7-9 with TRBJ2-1, with 7 bases fitting TRBD1. The germline V gene has CDR1 SEHNR and CDR2 FQNEAQ (reference sequence). The CDR3 contains 17 residues. V lost 3 bases and J lost 3; bases outside the gene matches: 11. The CDR3 reads CASSFATGATNYNEQFF. CDR3 DNA: TGTGCCAGCAGCTTCGCTACAGGGGCAACCAACTACAATGAGCAGTTCTTC.

This clone was seen more than once but under ten times. One base away lies a much larger clone, so this may be a sequencing read error. This same CDR3 is encoded by further DNA sequences in the sample. The chain uses TRBV7-2 and TRBJ2-7; 7 nucleotides align to TRBD2. The CDR3 runs 14 residues. The ends lost 3 bases at V and 0 bases at J; junction bases unmatched: 2. Per germline, CDR1 SGHTA and CDR2 FQGNSA. DNA of the CDR3: TGTGCCAGCAGCTTGCAGCGGGACTCCTACGAGCAGTACTTC. As protein: CASSLQRDSYEQYF.

Written as DNA, the CDR3 is TGCGCCAGAACTCAGGGGGCGCGGGAGACCCAGTACTTC. The encoded protein is CARTQGARETQYF. The rearrangement joins TRBV10-1 to TRBJ2-5, with 8 bases aligning to TRBD1. The CDR3 is 13 residues long. J gave up 5 bases and V 9 bases, and 8 bases lay outside the gene matches. CDR1 WNHNN and CDR2 SYGVQD come from the germline V gene (reference sequence).

The gene calls are TRBV19 and TRBJ1-5; 7 bases are shared with TRBD1. V shed 4 bases and J 5 bases; nucleotides not matched to a gene: 11. The CDR3 consists of 16 residues. Per germline, CDR1 LNHDA and CDR2 SQIVND (reference sequence). The CDR3 region has the DNA TGTGCCAGTAGTAATACCCGGACAGGTTCGGATCAGCCCCAGCATTTT. It encodes CASSNTRTGSDQPQHF.

The chain is built from TRBV6-1 and TRBJ1-4; TRBD1 agrees at 9 bases. The V segment lost 3 bases and the J segment 6 bases; nucleotides outside the gene matches: 17. CDR1 MNHNS and CDR2 SASEGT come from the germline V gene. This CDR3 has 19 amino acids. The DNA of the CDR3 is TGTGCCAGCAGTGAGCTTCGTGACAGGGGGTTTTTGGTCGATGAAAAACTGTTTTTT. Its protein product is CASSELRDRGFLVDEKLFF.

The V gene is TRBV5-1, the J gene TRBJ2-1, with a weak D call TRBD2 (5 bases). Germline lookup yields CDR1 SGHRS and CDR2 YFSETQ. V was shortened by 1 base and J by 2 bases, with 16 bases between the two germline ends. CDR3 size: 17 residues. This CDR3 reads CASSLPGLNLAYNEQFF. CDR3 bases: TGCGCCAGCAGCTTGCCCGGACTCAACCTTGCCTACAATGAGCAGTTCTTC.

This chain links TRBV28 with TRBJ2-3; D is uncertain. This CDR3 has 13 amino acids. V was pared by 3 bases and J by 0 bases, with 4 bases between. CDR1 is MDHEN and CDR2 is SYDVKM in the germline V gene. CDR3 region: CASSLYSTDTQYF. CDR3 nucleotide sequence: TGTGCCAGCAGTTTGTACAGCACAGATACGCAGTATTTT.

V usage is TRBV19 and J usage is TRBJ1-2; the D gene is possibly TRBD1 (5 bases). This CDR3 has 16 amino acids. The germline gives CDR1 LNHDA, CDR2 SQIVND (reference sequence). Trimming cost V 1 base and J 3 bases, with 15 bases left between them. The CDR3 reads CASSIGPAGFDYGYTF. The CDR3 bases are TGTGCCAGTAGTATAGGCCCCGCAGGGTTCGACTATGGCTACACCTTC.

The V gene is TRBV15, the J gene TRBJ2-3; 7 bases map to TRBD2. Germline values: CDR1 LNHNV, CDR2 YYDKDF (reference sequence). V lost 2 bases, J lost 5 bases, and 10 bases stayed unmatched. The CDR3 is 16 residues long. The CDR3 sequence is CATSRRSGTNIDTQYF. CDR3 sequence (DNA): TGTGCCACCAGCAGACGCTCCGGGACTAATATAGATACGCAGTATTTT.

V and J are TRBV7-6 and TRBJ1-1; D gene unclear. Trimming pared 1 base from V and 1 base from J, leaving 10 bases between. This CDR3 contains 15 residues. Per germline, CDR1 SGHVS and CDR2 FNYEAQ. The CDR3 here is CASSLGVKGNTEAFF. The CDR3 nucleotides read TGTGCCAGCAGCTTAGGTGTAAAGGGGAACACTGAAGCTTTCTTT.

The chain joins TRBV6-1 to TRBJ2-7; D may be TRBD1 or TRBD2 (5 bases each). The CDR3 has 15 residues. Trimming removed 1 base at V and 8 bases at J, with 18 bases between. Germline CDR1 MNHNS, CDR2 SASEGT. As DNA, the CDR3 is TGTGCCAGCAGTGAAGGGGGGATTCCCTCTACCCAGCAGTACTTC. This sequence encodes CASSEGGIPSTQQYF.

This chain uses TRBV11-3 with TRBJ1-2; 8 nucleotides align to TRBD1. V lost 6 bases to trimming and J lost 4 bases; unmatched junction nucleotides: 10. The CDR3 has 15 residues. In germline, CDR1 is SGHNT, CDR2 YENEEA. The CDR3: CASRVLDRVPYGYTF. CDR3 bases: TGTGCCAGCAGGGTCCTGGACAGGGTCCCCTATGGCTACACCTTC.

This chain connects TRBV27 to TRBJ2-1, with 13 nucleotides matching TRBD2. The V gene's germline CDR1 is MNHEY and CDR2 SMNVEV (reference sequence). This CDR3 spans 18 amino acids. V was pared by 3 bases and J by 0 bases, with 5 bases of the junction left unmatched. In DNA, the CDR3 is TGTGCCAGCAGTTTCCGGACTAGCGGGAGAGTCTCCTACAATGAGCAGTTCTTC. Encoded protein: CASSFRTSGRVSYNEQFF.

The chain has TRBV19 and TRBJ2-7; the match to TRBD2 covers 8 bases. V dropped 7 bases and J dropped 4; count of bases not matched to a gene: 9. Germline V gene sequence: CDR1 LNHDA, CDR2 SQIVND (reference sequence). The CDR3 has 14 residues. The CDR3 bases are TGTGCCAGTAAGAAGCGGGAGACGGGGTACGAGCAGTACTTC. Amino acid sequence: CASKKRETGYEQYF.

Concerning this clone: Other DNA sequences within the sample encode an identical CDR3. This sequence joins TRBV28 and TRBJ2-7; D is unresolved. Germline CDR1 reads MDHEN; CDR2 reads SYDVKM. The V end was cut by 1 base, the J end by 6 bases, with 4 bases between. CDR3 length: 11 residues. The CDR3 sequence: CASSLSGEQYF. The CDR3 coding sequence is TGTGCCAGCAGTTTATCAGGCGAGCAGTACTTC. The variable domain in full, with the rest retrieved from reference TRBV28 and TRBJ2-7, is DVKVTQSSRYLVKRTGEKVFLECVQDMDHENMFWYRQDPGLGLRLIYFSYDVKMKEKGDIPEGYSVSREKKERFSLILESASTNQTSMYLCASSLSGEQYFGPGTRLTVT.

The chain has TRBV19 and TRBJ2-3, with 9 bases fitting TRBD2. J was trimmed by 2 bases and V by 10 bases; bases with no gene match: 10. Germline-derived CDR1 and CDR2 are LNHDA and SQIVND (reference sequence). The CDR3 spans 15 residues. DNA of the CDR3: TGTGCCACCTCGACTAGCGGAGGCCCCACAGATACGCAGTATTTT. The encoded protein is CATSTSGGPTDTQYF.

V usage is TRBV15 and J usage is TRBJ2-2, with D tentatively TRBD2 (6 bases). The CDR3 is 13 amino acids. In germline, CDR1 is LNHNV, CDR2 YYDKDF (reference sequence). V was clipped by 6 bases and J by 6 bases, with 11 bases between them. The DNA for the CDR3 is TGTGCCACCAGGTGGGAGCGGGCCGGGGAGCTGTTTTTT. This sequence encodes CATRWERAGELFF.

The rearrangement uses TRBV19 and TRBJ2-1, with a weak D call TRBD1 (5 bases). Germline lookup yields CDR1 LNHDA and CDR2 SQIVND (reference sequence). The CDR3 runs to 12 residues. Between the trimmed V and J ends, which lost 8 bases and 8 bases, there was a span of 13 bases. CDR3 nucleotide sequence: TGTGCCAGTCGAGCAGGGTTGGATGAGCAGTTCTTC. Translating it yields CASRAGLDEQFF.